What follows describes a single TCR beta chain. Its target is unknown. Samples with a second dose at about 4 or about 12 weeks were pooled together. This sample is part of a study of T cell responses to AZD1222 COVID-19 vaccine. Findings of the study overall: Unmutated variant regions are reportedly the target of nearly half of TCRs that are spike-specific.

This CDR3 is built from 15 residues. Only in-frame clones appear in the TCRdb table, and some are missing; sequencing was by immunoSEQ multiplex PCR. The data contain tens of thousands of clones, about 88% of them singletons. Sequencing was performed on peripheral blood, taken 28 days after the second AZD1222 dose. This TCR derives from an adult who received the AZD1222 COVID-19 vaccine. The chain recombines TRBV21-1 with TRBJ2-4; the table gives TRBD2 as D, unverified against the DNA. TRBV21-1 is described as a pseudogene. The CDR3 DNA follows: TGTGCCAGCAGCAAGGAGCGGGGGGGCAAAAACATTCAGTACTTC. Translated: CASSKERGGKNIQYF.